The clone carrying this TCR beta chain has more than one count but fewer than ten. Its antigen remains unidentified. One end of the junction fails to match germline, which may point to a read error. The sample comes from a study of metastatic and nonmetastatic thyroid tumors. Study conclusions and caveats: Patients with malignant thyroid tumors reportedly had significantly higher TCR beta diversity than those with benign nodules, in blood and tumor.

TCRdb re-clonotyped the PCR reads via MiXCR. The table lists about 16,000 clones, approximately 30% of them singletons, with roughly 12% in the top ten. Treatment of any kind had been given to no patient before thyroid surgery. Germline V gene lookup returns CDR1 SQVTM and CDR2 ANQGSEA. This CDR3 spans 14 amino acids. The sequencing sample was made of tumor tissue. The chain joins TRBV29-1 to TRBJ2-1; the match to TRBD2 covers 9 bases. The clonotype comes from a male donor with papillary thyroid cancer or a benign thyroid nodule (not recorded which). Some clones in this sample may be carry-over from other donors' samples. The CDR3 sequence is CSAPDLAGLNEQFF. The DNA of the CDR3 is TGCAGCGCCCCGGATCTAGCGGGACTCAATGAGCAGTTCTTT.